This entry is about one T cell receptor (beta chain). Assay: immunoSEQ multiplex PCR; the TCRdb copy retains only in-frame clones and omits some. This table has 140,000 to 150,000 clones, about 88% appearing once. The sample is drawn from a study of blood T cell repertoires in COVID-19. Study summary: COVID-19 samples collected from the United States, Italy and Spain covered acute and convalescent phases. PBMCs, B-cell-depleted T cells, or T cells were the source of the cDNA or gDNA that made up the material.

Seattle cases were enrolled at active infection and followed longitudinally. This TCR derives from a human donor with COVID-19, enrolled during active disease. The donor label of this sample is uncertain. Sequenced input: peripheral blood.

The CDR3 DNA follows: TGCGCCAGCAGACGTGACAGGGAGGCCGAAGAGACCCAGTACTTC. Protein: CASRRDREAEETQYF. The V gene is TRBV5-1, the J gene TRBJ2-5, with D maybe TRBD1 (7 bases). This CDR3 region has 15 residues. The ends were cut back, 5 bases at V and 3 bases at J, with 17 bases in the middle. Germline CDR1 reads SGHRS; CDR2 reads YFSETQ. The whole variable domain, remainder taken from reference TRBV5-1 and TRBJ2-5, is KAGVTQTPRYLIKTRGQQVTLSCSPISGHRSVSWYQQTPGQGLQFLFEYFSETQRNKGNFPGRFSGRQFSNSRSEMNVSTLELGDSALYLCASRRDREAEETQYFGPGTRLLVL.